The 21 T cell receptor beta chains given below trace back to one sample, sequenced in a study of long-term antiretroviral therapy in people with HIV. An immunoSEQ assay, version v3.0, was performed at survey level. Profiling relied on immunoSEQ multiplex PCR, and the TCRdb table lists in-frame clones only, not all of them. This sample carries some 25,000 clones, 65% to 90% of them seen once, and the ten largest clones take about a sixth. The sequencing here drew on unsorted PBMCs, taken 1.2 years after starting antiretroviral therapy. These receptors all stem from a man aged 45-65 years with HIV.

The CDR3 sequence is CASSLSSPTEAFF. The DNA of the CDR3 is TGTGCCAGCAGCTTATCGTCCCCCACTGAAGCTTTCTTT. This chain connects TRBV7-2 to TRBJ1-1; no clear D gene. From germline, CDR1 is SGHTA and CDR2 FQGNSA. Trimming pared 2 bases from V and 4 bases from J, leaving 8 bases between. The CDR3 loop spans 13 amino acids.

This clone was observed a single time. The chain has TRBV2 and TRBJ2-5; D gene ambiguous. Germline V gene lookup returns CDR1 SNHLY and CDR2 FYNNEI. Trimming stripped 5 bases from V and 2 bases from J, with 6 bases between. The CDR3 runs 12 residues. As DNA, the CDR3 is TGTGCCAGCAGTAATATGCAAGAGACCCAGTACTTC. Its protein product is CASSNMQETQYF.

CDR3 bases: TGTGCCAGCAGCAACGGTCAGGGAAGAACTGAAGCTTTCTTT. Translation: CASSNGQGRTEAFF. J is TRBJ1-1 and V is TRBV7-9; TRBD1 might be the D (5 bases). This CDR3 is 14 amino acids long. Germline loops: CDR1 SEHNR, CDR2 FQNEAQ (reference sequence). V was trimmed by 5 bases and J by 5 bases, leaving 15 bases between them.

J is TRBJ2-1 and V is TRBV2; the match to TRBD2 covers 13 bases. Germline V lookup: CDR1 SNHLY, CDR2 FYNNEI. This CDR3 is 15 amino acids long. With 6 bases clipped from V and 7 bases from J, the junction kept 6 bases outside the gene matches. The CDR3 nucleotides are TGTGCCAGCAGAGACGGGACTAGCGGGGTGAATGAGCAGTTCTTC. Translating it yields CASRDGTSGVNEQFF. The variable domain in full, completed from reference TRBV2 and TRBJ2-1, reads EPEVTQTPSHQVTQMGQEVILRCVPISNHLYFYWYRQILGQKVEFLVSFYNNEISEKSEIFDDQFSVERPDGSNFTLKIRSTKLEDSAMYFCASRDGTSGVNEQFFGPGTRLTVL.

The CDR3 coding sequence is TGTGCCAGCAGCTTTACAGATGGGGCCGGGGAGCTGTTTTTT. It translates to CASSFTDGAGELFF. This chain uses TRBV7-9 with TRBJ2-2; D is undetermined. Trimming removed 3 bases from V and 6 bases from J, with 11 bases in between. The CDR3 spans 14 residues. Germline loops: CDR1 SEHNR, CDR2 FQNEAQ (reference sequence).

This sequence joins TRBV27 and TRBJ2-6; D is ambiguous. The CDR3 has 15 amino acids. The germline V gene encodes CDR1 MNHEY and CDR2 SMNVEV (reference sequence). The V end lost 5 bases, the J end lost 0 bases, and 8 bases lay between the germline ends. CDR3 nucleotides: TGTGCCAGCAGTCCCTTTAGCTCTGGGGCCAACGTCCTGACTTTC. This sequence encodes CASSPFSSGANVLTF.

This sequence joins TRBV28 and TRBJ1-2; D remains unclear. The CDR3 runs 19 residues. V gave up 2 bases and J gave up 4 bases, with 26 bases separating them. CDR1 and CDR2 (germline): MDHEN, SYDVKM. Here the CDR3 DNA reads TGTGCCAGCAGTTTAAGAAACCCAAAAGGAAAGGGAGACCTCTATGGCTACACCTTC. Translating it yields CASSLRNPKGKGDLYGYTF.

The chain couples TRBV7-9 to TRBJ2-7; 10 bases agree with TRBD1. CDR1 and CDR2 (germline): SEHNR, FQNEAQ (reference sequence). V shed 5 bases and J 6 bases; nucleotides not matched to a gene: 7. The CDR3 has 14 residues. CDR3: CASSPGQGGSEQYF. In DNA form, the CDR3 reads TGTGCCAGCAGCCCCGGACAGGGGGGGTCCGAGCAGTACTTC.

Written as DNA, the CDR3 is TGTGCCAGCAGACCTCCGGGGGGTGGGAATCAGCCCCAGCATTTT. Its protein product is CASRPPGGGNQPQHF. The J gene is TRBJ1-5, the V gene TRBV28, with D possibly matching TRBD1 (5 bases). V was shortened by 6 bases and J by 4 bases, with 16 bases between the two germline ends. Germline lookup yields CDR1 MDHEN and CDR2 SYDVKM. The CDR3 has 15 residues.

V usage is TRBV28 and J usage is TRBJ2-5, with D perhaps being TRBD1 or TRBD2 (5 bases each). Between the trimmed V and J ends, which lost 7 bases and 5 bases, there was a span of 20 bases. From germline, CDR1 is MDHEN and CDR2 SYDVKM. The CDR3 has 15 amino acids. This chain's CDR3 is CASNGRDRTEETQYF. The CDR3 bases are TGTGCCAGCAACGGTCGGGACCGAACCGAGGAGACCCAGTACTTC.

The CDR3 here is CASSFGYEQYF. The DNA of the CDR3 is TGTGCCAGTAGCTTCGGCTACGAGCAGTACTTC. The genes are TRBV19 and TRBJ2-7; D call uncertain. Trimming shortened V by 6 bases and J by 3 bases, and 6 bases separated the two germline ends. The CDR3 spans 11 residues. Germline lookup yields CDR1 LNHDA and CDR2 SQIVND (reference sequence).

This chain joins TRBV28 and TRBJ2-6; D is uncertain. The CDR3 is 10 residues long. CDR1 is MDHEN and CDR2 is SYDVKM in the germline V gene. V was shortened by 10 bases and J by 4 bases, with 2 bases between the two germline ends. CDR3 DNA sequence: TGTGCCACGGGGGCCAACGTCCTGACTTTC. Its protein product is CATGANVLTF.

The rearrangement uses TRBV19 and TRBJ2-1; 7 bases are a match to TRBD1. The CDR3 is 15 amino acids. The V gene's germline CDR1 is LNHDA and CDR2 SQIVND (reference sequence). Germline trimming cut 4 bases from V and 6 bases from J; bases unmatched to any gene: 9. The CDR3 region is CASSTLTGNSNEQFF. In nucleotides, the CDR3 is TGTGCCAGTAGTACCCTGACAGGGAACAGCAATGAGCAGTTCTTC. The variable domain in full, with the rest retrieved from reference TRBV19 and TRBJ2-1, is DGGITQSPKYLFRKEGQNVTLSCEQNLNHDAMYWYRQDPGQGLRLIYYSQIVNDFQKGDIAEGYSVSREKKESFPLTVTSAQKNPTAFYLCASSTLTGNSNEQFFGPGTRLTVL.

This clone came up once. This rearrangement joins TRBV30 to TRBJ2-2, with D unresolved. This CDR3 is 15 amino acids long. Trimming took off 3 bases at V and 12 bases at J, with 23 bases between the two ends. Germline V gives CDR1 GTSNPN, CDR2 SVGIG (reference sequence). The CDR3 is CAWSPSLTRPLQLFF. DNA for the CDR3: TGTGCCTGGAGCCCGAGTCTTACCAGGCCGTTACAGCTGTTTTTT.

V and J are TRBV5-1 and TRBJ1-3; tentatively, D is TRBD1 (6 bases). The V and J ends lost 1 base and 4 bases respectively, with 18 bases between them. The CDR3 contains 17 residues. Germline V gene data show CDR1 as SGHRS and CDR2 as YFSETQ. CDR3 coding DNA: TGCGCCAGCAGCTTGTCGGCTACAGGGCTTACAGGAAACACCATATATTTT. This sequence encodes CASSLSATGLTGNTIYF.

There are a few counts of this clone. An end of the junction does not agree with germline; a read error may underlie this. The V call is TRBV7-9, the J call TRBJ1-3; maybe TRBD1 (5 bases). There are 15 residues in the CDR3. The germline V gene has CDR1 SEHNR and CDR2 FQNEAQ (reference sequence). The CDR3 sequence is CASSFGAGIGDTIYF. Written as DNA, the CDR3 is TGTGCCAGCAGCTTCGGGGCAGGTATTGGAGACACCATATATTTT.

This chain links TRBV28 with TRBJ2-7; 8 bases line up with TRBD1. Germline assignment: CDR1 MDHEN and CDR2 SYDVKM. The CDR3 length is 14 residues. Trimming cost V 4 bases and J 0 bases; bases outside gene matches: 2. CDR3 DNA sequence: TGTGCCAGCAGTTCGACAGGGGCCTCCTACGAGCAGTACTTC. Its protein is CASSSTGASYEQYF. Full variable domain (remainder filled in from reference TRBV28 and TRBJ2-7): DVKVTQSSRYLVKRTGEKVFLECVQDMDHENMFWYRQDPGLGLRLIYFSYDVKMKEKGDIPEGYSVSREKKERFSLILESASTNQTSMYLCASSSTGASYEQYFGPGTRLTVT.

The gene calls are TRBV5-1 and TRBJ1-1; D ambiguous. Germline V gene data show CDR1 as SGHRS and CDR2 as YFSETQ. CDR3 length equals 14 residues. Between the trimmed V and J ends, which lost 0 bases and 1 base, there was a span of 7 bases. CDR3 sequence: CASSLVTGNTEAFF. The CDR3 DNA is TGCGCCAGCAGCTTGGTAACGGGGAACACTGAAGCTTTCTTT.

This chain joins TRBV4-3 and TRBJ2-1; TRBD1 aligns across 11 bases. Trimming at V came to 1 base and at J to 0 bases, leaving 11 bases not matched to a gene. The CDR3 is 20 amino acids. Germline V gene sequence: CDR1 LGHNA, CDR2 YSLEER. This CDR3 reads CASSQVLGTGGPSSYNEQFF. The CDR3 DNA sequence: TGCGCCAGCAGCCAAGTCCTCGGGACAGGGGGGCCCAGCTCCTACAATGAGCAGTTCTTC.

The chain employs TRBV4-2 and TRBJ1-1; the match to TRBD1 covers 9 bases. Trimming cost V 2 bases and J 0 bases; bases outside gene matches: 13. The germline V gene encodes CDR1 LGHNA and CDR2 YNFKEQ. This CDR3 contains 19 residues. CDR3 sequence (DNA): TGTGCCAGCAGCCAACCTTATACCGGGACAGGGCTTATGAACACTGAAGCTTTCTTT. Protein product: CASSQPYTGTGLMNTEAFF.

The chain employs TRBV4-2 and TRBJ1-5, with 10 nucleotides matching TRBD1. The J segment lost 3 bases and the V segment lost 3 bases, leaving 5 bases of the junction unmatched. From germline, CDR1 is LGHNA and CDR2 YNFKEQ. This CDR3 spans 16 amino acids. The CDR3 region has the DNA TGTGCCAGCAGCCAGTTGGACAGGGGGTACAATCAGCCCCAGCATTTT. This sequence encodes CASSQLDRGYNQPQHF.